This T cell receptor beta chain appears in the sequencing data of a study of glioma-infiltrating T cells. Study observations and caveats: Tissue-blood divergence was below expectation in non-neoplastic patients, above in gliomas. Very few CDR3 sequences were shared between tissue and blood.

CDR3 length: 15 residues. With 5 bases clipped from V and 0 bases from J, the junction kept 5 bases outside the gene matches. CDR1 SGHTA and CDR2 FQGNSA come from the germline V gene. This clonotype was observed a handful of times. Its antigen is not identified. TCR alpha and beta CDR3 regions were amplified from RNA using iRepertoire nested multiplex PCR. For one-step reverse transcription and amplification, about 85-400 ng of tissue mRNA or PBMC total RNA was used. TCRdb fed the multiplex PCR reads into MiXCR, producing one record per CDR3 protein. The data show about 140,000 distinct CDR3 sequences, more than 35% seen once.

The chain uses TRBV7-2 and TRBJ2-3; TRBD1 aligns across 7 bases. The sample comprised glioma tissue, nonneoplastic brain tissue, or PBMCs (not recorded which). The receptor was isolated from a human donor with low-grade glioma or glioblastoma, undergoing nonglioma brain surgery, or in good health (not recorded which). The CDR3: CASSPGQSSTDTQYF. CDR3 DNA sequence: TGTGCCAGCAGCCCGGGACAGTCTAGCACAGATACGCAGTATTTT.